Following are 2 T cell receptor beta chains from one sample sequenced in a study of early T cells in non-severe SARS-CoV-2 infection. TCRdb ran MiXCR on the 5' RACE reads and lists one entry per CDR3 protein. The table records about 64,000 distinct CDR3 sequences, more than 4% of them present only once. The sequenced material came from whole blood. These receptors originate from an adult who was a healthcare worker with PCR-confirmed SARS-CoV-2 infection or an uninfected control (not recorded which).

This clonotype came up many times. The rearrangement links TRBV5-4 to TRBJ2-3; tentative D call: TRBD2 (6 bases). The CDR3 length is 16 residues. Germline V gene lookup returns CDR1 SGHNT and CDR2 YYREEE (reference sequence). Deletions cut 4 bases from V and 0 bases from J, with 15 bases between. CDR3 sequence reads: CASSDWDSASTDTQYF. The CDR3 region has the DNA TGTGCCAGCAGCGATTGGGACTCGGCTAGCACAGATACGCAGTATTTT.

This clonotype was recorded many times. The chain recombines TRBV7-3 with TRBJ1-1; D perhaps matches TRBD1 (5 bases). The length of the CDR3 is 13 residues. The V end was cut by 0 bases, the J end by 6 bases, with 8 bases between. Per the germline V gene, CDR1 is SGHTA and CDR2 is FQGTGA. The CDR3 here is CASSLTRASEAFF. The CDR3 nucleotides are TGTGCCAGCAGCTTAACCAGGGCCTCTGAAGCTTTCTTT.